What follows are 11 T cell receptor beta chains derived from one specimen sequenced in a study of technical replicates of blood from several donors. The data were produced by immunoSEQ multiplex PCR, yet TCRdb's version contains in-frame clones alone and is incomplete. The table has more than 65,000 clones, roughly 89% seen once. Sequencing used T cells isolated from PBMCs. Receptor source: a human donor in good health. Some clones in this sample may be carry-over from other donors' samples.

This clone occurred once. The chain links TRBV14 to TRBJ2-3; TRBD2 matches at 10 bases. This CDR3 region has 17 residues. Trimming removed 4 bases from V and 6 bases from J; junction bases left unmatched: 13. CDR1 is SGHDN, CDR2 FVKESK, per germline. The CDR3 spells CASSPPLSSGGRDTQYF. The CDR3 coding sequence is TGTGCCAGCAGCCCGCCCCTCTCTAGCGGGGGACGGGATACGCAGTATTTT.

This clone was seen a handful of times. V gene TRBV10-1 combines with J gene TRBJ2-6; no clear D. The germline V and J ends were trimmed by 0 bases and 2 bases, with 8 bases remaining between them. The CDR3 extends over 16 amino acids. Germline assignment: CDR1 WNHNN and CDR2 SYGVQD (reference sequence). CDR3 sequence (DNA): TGCGCCAGCAGTGAGTCGTCGTCCCCTGGGGCCAACGTCCTGACTTTC. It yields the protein CASSESSSPGANVLTF.

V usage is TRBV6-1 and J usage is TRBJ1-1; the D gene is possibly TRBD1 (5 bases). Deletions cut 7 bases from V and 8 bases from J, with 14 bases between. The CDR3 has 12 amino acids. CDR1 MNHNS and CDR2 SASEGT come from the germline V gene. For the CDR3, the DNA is TGTGCCAGCAAAATCGGCAGGGAAGAAGCTTTCTTT. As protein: CASKIGREEAFF.

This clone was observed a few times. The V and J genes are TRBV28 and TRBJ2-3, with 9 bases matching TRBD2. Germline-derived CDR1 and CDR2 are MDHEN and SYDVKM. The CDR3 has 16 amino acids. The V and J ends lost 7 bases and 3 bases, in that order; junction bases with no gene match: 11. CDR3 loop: CASIAGTSFGTDTQYF. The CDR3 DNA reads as TGTGCCAGCATCGCCGGGACTAGCTTTGGAACAGATACGCAGTATTTT.

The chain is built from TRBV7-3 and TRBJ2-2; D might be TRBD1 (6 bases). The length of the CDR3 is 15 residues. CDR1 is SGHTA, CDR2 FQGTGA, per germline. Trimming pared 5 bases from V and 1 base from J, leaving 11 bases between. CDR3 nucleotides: TGTGCCAGCAGCCCTCCGGGACAGAACACCGGGGAGCTGTTTTTT. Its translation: CASSPPGQNTGELFF.

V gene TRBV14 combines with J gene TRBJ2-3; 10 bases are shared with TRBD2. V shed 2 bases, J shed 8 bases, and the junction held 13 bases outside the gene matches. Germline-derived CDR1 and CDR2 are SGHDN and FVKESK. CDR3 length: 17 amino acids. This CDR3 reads CASSQQAGGPLKATQYF. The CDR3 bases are TGTGCCAGCAGCCAACAAGCGGGAGGGCCCCTCAAAGCTACGCAGTATTTT.

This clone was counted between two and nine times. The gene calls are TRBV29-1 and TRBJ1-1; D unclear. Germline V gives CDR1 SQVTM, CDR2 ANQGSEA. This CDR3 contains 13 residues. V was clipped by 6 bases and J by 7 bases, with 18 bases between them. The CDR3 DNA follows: TGCAGCGTAGGTTTGATTTCACAGAATGAAGCTTTCTTT. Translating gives CSVGLISQNEAFF. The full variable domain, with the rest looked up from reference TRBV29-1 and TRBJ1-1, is SAVISQKPSRDICQRGTSLTIQCQVDSQVTMMFWYRQQPGQSLTLIATANQGSEATYESGFVIDKFPISRPNLTFSTLTVSNMSPEDSSIYLCSVGLISQNEAFFGQGTRLTVV.

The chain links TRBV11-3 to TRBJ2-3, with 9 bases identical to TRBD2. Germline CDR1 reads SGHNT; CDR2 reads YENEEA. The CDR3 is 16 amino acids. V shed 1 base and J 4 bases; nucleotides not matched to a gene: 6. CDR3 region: CASSLGKREVPDTQYF. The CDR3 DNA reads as TGTGCCAGCAGCTTAGGGAAGCGGGAGGTCCCAGATACGCAGTATTTT.

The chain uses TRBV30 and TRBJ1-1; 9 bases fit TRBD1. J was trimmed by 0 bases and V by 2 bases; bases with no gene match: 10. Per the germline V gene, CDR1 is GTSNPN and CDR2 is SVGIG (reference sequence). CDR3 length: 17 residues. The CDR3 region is CAWSLGQGRVVNTEAFF. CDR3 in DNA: TGTGCCTGGAGTCTCGGACAGGGGAGAGTCGTGAACACTGAAGCTTTCTTT.

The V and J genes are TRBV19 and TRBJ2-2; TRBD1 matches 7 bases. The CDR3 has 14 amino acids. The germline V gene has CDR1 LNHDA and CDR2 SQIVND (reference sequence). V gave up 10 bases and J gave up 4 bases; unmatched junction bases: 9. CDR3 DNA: TGTGCCACTCGGAGACAGGGTGGCACCGGGGAGCTGTTTTTT. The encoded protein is CATRRQGGTGELFF.

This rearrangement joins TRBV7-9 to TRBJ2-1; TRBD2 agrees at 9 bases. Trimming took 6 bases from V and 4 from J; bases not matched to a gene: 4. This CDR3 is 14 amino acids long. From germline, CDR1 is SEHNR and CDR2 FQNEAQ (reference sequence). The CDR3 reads CASRREGGYNEQFF. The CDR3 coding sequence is TGTGCCAGCAGGCGGGAGGGGGGGTACAATGAGCAGTTCTTC.